Listed here are 10 T cell receptor beta chains from one sample, sequenced in a study of low-dose radiotherapy and immunotherapy resistance in tumors. Documented time point: after trial treatment. Regarding treatment: LDRT plus nivolumab, ipilimumab, low-dose cyclophosphamide and aspirin (RACIN trial). Gene-specific TRAV and TRBV primers were used for first-strand cDNA, covering alpha and beta chains. The authors amplified TCRs for about 20 PCR cycles with a constant-region primer and a V-primer adapter. TCRdb reprocessed the reads with MiXCR, giving one entry per CDR3 protein. Altogether 95,000 to 100,000 distinct CDR3 sequences are present, about 20% being singletons, with the ten largest covering about 4%. Here the sequenced sample was PBMCs, taken after low-dose radiotherapy plus immunotherapy. These receptors were collected from a male donor with prostate cancer.

This clonotype was observed at least ten times. The CDR3 bases are TGTGCCAGCAGTTACAGCGGGGGGCCCACAGATACGCAGTATTTT. Amino acid sequence: CASSYSGGPTDTQYF. The chain carries TRBV6-5 and TRBJ2-3; 9 bases fit TRBD2. The CDR3 is made up of 15 amino acids. Trimming at V came to 2 bases and at J to 2 bases, leaving 2 bases not matched to a gene. Germline V lookup: CDR1 MNHEY, CDR2 SVGAGI.

The sample holds many counts of this clonotype. The chain is built from TRBV29-1 and TRBJ2-1, with 12 bases matching TRBD2. The CDR3 consists of 16 residues. Germline CDR1 is SQVTM and CDR2 is ANQGSEA. The V gene end was trimmed by 7 bases and the J gene end by 7 bases; junction bases not matched to a gene: 14. DNA for the CDR3: TGCAGCGCCCGAAGGGGAGGGGGGACTAGCGGGAATGAGCAGTTCTTC. It is translated as CSARRGGGTSGNEQFF.

This clonotype was observed many times. The rearrangement uses TRBV5-1 and TRBJ2-7, with TRBD1 matching 8 bases. V shed 4 bases and J 3 bases; nucleotides not matched to a gene: 9. Germline V gives CDR1 SGHRS, CDR2 YFSETQ. The CDR3 covers 15 residues. The CDR3 region is CASSPAGQEHYEQYF. CDR3 DNA: TGCGCCAGCAGCCCCGCGGGACAGGAACACTACGAGCAGTACTTC.

About this clonotype: A far bigger clonotype differs at one base, so this is likely a read error. The chain links TRBV2 to TRBJ2-5; D tentatively fits TRBD1 or TRBD2 (6 bases each). This CDR3 region has 14 residues. Germline values: CDR1 SNHLY, CDR2 FYNNEI. With 10 bases removed from V and 11 bases from J, the gap between germline ends came to 26 bases. CDR3 sequence reads: CATLGGPAGNEQYF. CDR3 DNA sequence: TGTGCCACCTTAGGGGGGCCGGCAGGGAATGAGCAGTACTTC.

This clonotype was counted ten times or more. The chain couples TRBV7-2 to TRBJ2-5, with D uncertain. Per the germline V gene, CDR1 is SGHTA and CDR2 is FQGNSA. V lost 5 bases, J lost 1 base, and 8 bases lay in between. The CDR3 covers 13 residues. CDR3 loop: CASSLRAQETQYF. CDR3 nucleotides: TGTGCCAGCAGCCTTAGGGCCCAAGAGACCCAGTACTTC. The full variable domain, its missing parts supplied by reference TRBV7-2 and TRBJ2-5, is GAGVSQSPSNKVTEKGKDVELRCDPISGHTALYWYRQSLGQGLEFLIYFQGNSAPDKSGLPSDRFSAERTGGSVSTLTIQRTQQEDSAVYLCASSLRAQETQYFGPGTRLLVL.

This clonotype has a count of ten or more. The chain has TRBV25-1 and TRBJ2-3; 12 nucleotides agree with TRBD2. The CDR3 is 18 amino acids. The V gene end was trimmed by 5 bases and the J gene end by 0 bases; junction bases not matched to a gene: 9. Per the germline V gene, CDR1 is MGHDK and CDR2 is SYGVNS. The CDR3 loop reads CASSKTSGGPPSTDTQYF. Written as DNA, the CDR3 is TGTGCCAGCAGTAAAACTAGCGGGGGGCCACCTAGCACAGATACGCAGTATTTT.

This clonotype was observed many times. The chain recombines TRBV7-2 with TRBJ2-7; no definite D call. The V end lost 8 bases, the J end lost 2 bases, and 19 bases lay between the germline ends. The CDR3 is 15 residues long. From germline, CDR1 is SGHTA and CDR2 FQGNSA. The CDR3 is CASRKAPDVTYEQYF. The CDR3 DNA is TGTGCCAGCCGGAAGGCTCCGGACGTAACCTACGAGCAGTACTTC.

This clonotype has a count of ten or more. The genes are TRBV6-1 and TRBJ1-5; weak D call: TRBD1 (6 bases). CDR1 and CDR2 from the germline V gene are MNHNS and SASEGT. Deletions cut 9 bases from V and 1 base from J, with 16 bases between. CDR3 length equals 15 residues. The CDR3 sequence: CASLYRVGSNQPQHF. The CDR3 coding sequence is TGTGCCAGTTTATACAGGGTAGGGAGCAATCAGCCCCAGCATTTT.

This clonotype was seen repeatedly, ten times or more. This chain uses TRBV21-1 with TRBJ1-6. TRBV21-1 is recorded as a pseudogene. This CDR3 comprises 17 residues. The CDR3 sequence: CASSKAGETTNNSPLHF. In nucleotides, the CDR3 is TGTGCCAGCAGCAAAGCGGGGGAAACAACCAATAATTCACCCCTCCACTTT.

This clonotype showed up many times. The chain links TRBV11-2 to TRBJ2-2, with 14 bases aligning to TRBD2. The CDR3 is made up of 16 amino acids. CDR1 SGHAT and CDR2 FQNNGV come from the germline V gene. J lost 1 base, V lost 6 bases, and 1 base had no gene match. The CDR3 nucleotides read TGTGCCAGCAGGGGGACTAGCGGGGGGAACACCGGGGAGCTGTTTTTT. Translating gives CASRGTSGGNTGELFF.